Below, 9 T cell receptor beta chains from the same sample are listed, as sequenced in a study of T cell responses to AZD1222 COVID-19 vaccine. The protocol was immunoSEQ multiplex PCR, while the TCRdb copy is restricted to in-frame clones and leaves out a portion. The repertoire holds 150,000 to 200,000 clones, with approximately 90% as singletons. Sample: peripheral blood, taken on day 0 of AZD1222 vaccination. The receptors here all came from an adult in good health.

The chain has TRBV7-9 and TRBJ1-1, with D hard to call. The CDR3 length is 14 residues. In germline, CDR1 is SEHNR, CDR2 FQNEAQ (reference sequence). Deletions cut 5 bases from V and 1 base from J, with 11 bases between. The chain's CDR3 is CASSPAWGNTEAFF. The CDR3 nucleotides read TGTGCCAGCAGCCCAGCGTGGGGGAACACTGAAGCTTTCTTT.

The chain recombines TRBV18 with TRBJ2-7, with D perhaps TRBD1 (5 bases). Looked up from germline, CDR1 is KGHSH and CDR2 is LQKENI. This CDR3 is built from 15 residues. Trimming took off 6 bases at V and 2 bases at J, with 17 bases between the two ends. The CDR3 protein is CASSPGPGIAYEQYF. The CDR3 nucleotides read TGTGCCAGCTCTCCTGGGCCAGGGATCGCCTACGAGCAGTACTTC.

This chain uses TRBV2 with TRBJ1-2, with D possibly matching TRBD1 (5 bases). Germline-derived CDR1 and CDR2 are SNHLY and FYNNEI. The CDR3 covers 14 residues. Trimming stripped 6 bases from V and 6 bases from J, with 17 bases between. The CDR3 spells CASREDTGSDGYTF. In DNA, the CDR3 is TGTGCCAGCAGGGAGGACACGGGTTCGGATGGCTACACCTTC.

The chain carries TRBV4-1 and TRBJ1-1, with TRBD1 as a possible D gene (6 bases). The CDR3 length is 17 residues. The V gene lost 0 bases and the J gene lost 0 bases, with 14 bases spanning the gap. The V gene's germline CDR1 is MGHRA and CDR2 YSYEKL. CDR3 coding DNA: TGCGCCAGCAGCCAAGATAGGTACGGGACAATGAACACTGAAGCTTTCTTT. This encodes CASSQDRYGTMNTEAFF.

This clone was recorded only once. V is TRBV18 and J is TRBJ2-1; D assignment may be TRBD1 or TRBD2 (5 bases each). Germline V CDR1 and CDR2: KGHSH, LQKENI. The CDR3 runs 17 residues. The V end lost 3 bases, the J end lost 8 bases, and 23 bases lay between the germline ends. The CDR3 protein is CASSPGVGVEGGDEQFF. The CDR3 DNA sequence: TGTGCCAGCTCACCGGGGGTGGGGGTAGAAGGCGGAGATGAGCAGTTCTTC.

The chain combines TRBV7-9 with TRBJ1-4, with D perhaps matching TRBD1 (6 bases). The CDR3 is made up of 14 amino acids. The germline gives CDR1 SEHNR, CDR2 FQNEAQ (reference sequence). The V gene lost 6 bases and the J gene lost 7 bases, with 15 bases spanning the gap. The CDR3 reads CASSAGEEGEKLFF. The DNA of the CDR3 is TGTGCCAGCAGTGCAGGGGAAGAGGGTGAAAAACTGTTTTTT.

The V gene is TRBV5-4, the J gene TRBJ1-1; TRBD1 matches at 12 bases. The V and J ends lost 4 bases and 11 bases, in that order; junction bases with no gene match: 12. The germline V gene has CDR1 SGHNT and CDR2 YYREEE (reference sequence). The CDR3 totals 15 residues. DNA of the CDR3: TGTGCCAGCAGCAGGCCGGGACAGGGGGCGAATCTGGCTTTCTTT. This sequence encodes CASSRPGQGANLAFF.

This chain connects TRBV28 to TRBJ2-7, with 11 bases that match TRBD1. V was clipped by 7 bases and J by 7 bases; unmatched bases: 15. This CDR3 has 16 amino acids. Germline loops: CDR1 MDHEN, CDR2 SYDVKM. CDR3 coding DNA: TGTGCCAGCACCCCCGCCGGACAGGGGGCCCATTGGGAGCAGTACTTC. Amino acids: CASTPAGQGAHWEQYF.

The chain joins TRBV6-2 or TRBV6-3 to TRBJ2-2; D unresolved. The V gene's germline CDR1 is MNHEY and CDR2 SVGEGT. V lost 4 bases and J lost 5, with 5 bases in between. This CDR3 comprises 12 residues. The CDR3 is CASSLDTGELFF. The DNA of the CDR3 is TGTGCCAGCAGTTTAGATACCGGGGAGCTGTTTTTT.